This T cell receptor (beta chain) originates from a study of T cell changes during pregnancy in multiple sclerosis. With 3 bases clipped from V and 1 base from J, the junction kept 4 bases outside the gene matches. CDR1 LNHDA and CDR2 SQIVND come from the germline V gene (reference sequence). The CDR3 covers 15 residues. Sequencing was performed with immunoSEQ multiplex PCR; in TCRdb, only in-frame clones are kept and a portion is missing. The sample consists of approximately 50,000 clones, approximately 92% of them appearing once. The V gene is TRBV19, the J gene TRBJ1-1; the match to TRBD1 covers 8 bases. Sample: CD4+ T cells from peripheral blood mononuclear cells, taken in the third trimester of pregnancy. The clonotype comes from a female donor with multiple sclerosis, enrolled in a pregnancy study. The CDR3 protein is CASSIDGTGNTEAFF. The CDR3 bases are TGTGCCAGTAGTATCGACGGGACAGGGAACACTGAAGCTTTCTTT.